The source of this T cell receptor (beta chain) is a study of beta chain features in type 1 diabetes. Overall study context: When patients were set against healthy donors, age, gender and cell yields were similar. Overall study findings and caveats: Fewer junction insertions and more nucleotide deletions appeared in type 1 diabetes patients. Within the patient group, naive, central memory and Treg TCRB repertoires appeared more similar to each other than within healthy donors.

Sorting based on CD45RO/CCR7/CD25/CD127/CD95/CD27 separated CD4+ naive, central memory, regulatory and stem cell-like memory cells. The CDR3 sequence is 17 residues long. V lost 3 bases and J lost 6; bases outside the gene matches: 9. Germline lookup yields CDR1 SGHRS and CDR2 YFSETQ. Expressed TCRB transcripts got sequenced, as all isolated RNA was reverse transcribed. Repertoires were generated with immunoSEQ multiplex PCR, while TCRdb's copy carries only in-frame clones and drops some. This sample yields 350,000 to 450,000 clones, of which approximately 15% are seen a single time; 0.03% to 0.04% belongs to the top ten. This clone was found a few times. The antigen remains undetermined.

The receptor comes from a man between 25 and 39 years old in good health. What was sequenced was naive CD4+ T cells from blood. The chain is built from TRBV5-1 and TRBJ2-3; TRBD2 agrees at 14 bases. The CDR3 reads CASSSRLAGGPLDTQYF. The CDR3 DNA is TGCGCCAGCAGCTCCCGACTAGCGGGGGGGCCCTTGGATACGCAGTATTTT.